This TCR beta chain is from a study of blood T cell repertoires in COVID-19. Study-level background: Spain, Italy and the United States supplied samples that represented acute and convalescent COVID-19.

This CDR3 spans 13 amino acids. Trimming shortened V by 2 bases and J by 6 bases, and 11 bases separated the two germline ends. Method: immunoSEQ multiplex PCR; TCRdb's copy keeps in-frame clones and lacks some. The sample lists 380,000 or so clones, roughly 90% occurring once. The chain carries TRBV12-3 or TRBV12-4 and TRBJ2-7, with D uncertain. This TCR was recovered from a man aged 40-49 years with acute or convalescent COVID-19. The sample was peripheral blood. The CDR3, as DNA: TGTGCCAGCAGTTTAAAGGTAGGAGTCGAGCAGTACTTC. This gives the protein CASSLKVGVEQYF.